This T cell receptor (beta chain) was obtained from a study of blood T cell repertoires in COVID-19. Study as a whole: The United States, Italy and Spain supplied acute and convalescent COVID-19 samples.

Trimming took 3 bases from V and 3 from J; bases not matched to a gene: 7. This CDR3 has 16 residues. Germline CDR1 is SGHRS and CDR2 is YFSETQ. Under the authors' procedure: Amplification of reference gene primers provided the estimated nucleated cell counts. TCRdb keeps only in-frame clones here, not all; method: immunoSEQ multiplex PCR. V and J calls plus clone size are reproduced from that table; the DNA served to infer D and trimming. The table records roughly 390,000 clones, roughly 85% of them present only once. This TCR came from a woman aged 18-29 years with acute or convalescent COVID-19. Input material: peripheral blood. The J gene is TRBJ2-7, the V gene TRBV5-1, with 12 bases identical to TRBD2. CDR3 bases: TGCGCCAGCAGCTGGACACTAGCGGGGGGAGGCTACGAGCAGTACTTC. Translated: CASSWTLAGGGYEQYF.